These T cell receptor beta chains were read from a single sample in a study of early T cells in non-severe SARS-CoV-2 infection. TCRdb reprocessed the 5' RACE reads via MiXCR and lists one record per CDR3 protein. The sample comprises about 60,000 distinct CDR3 sequences, around 5.2% of which are singletons, and 6.8% rests with the top ten. Sequenced sample: whole blood. These receptors all stem from an adult who was a healthcare worker with PCR-confirmed SARS-CoV-2 infection or an uninfected control (not recorded which). The CDR3 runs from the conserved cysteine through the conserved F or W. The D gene is left open where the match is weak. The size entry is marked missing in some rows and otherwise reads once, few, many or a size class.

d_gene | j_gene | v_gene | abundance | CDR3aa | CDR3nt
TRBD2 | TRBJ2-3 | TRBV3-1 | few | CASSRTSGASTDTQYF | TGTGCCAGCAGCCGGACTAGCGGGGCTAGCACAGATACGCAGTATTTT
- | TRBJ2-1 | TRBV7-9 | - | CASSPQSRREQFF | TGTGCCAGCAGCCCCCAGTCGCGACGGGAGCAGTTCTTC
TRBD2 | TRBJ2-3 | TRBV29-1 | - | CSVLPTSGSTDTQYF | TGCAGCGTCCTTCCGACTAGCGGGAGCACAGATACGCAGTATTTT
TRBD2 | TRBJ2-3 | TRBV2 | - | CASSERRELSQYF | TGTGCCAGCAGTGAGCGGCGGGAGTTGTCGCAGTATTTT
- | TRBJ2-7 | TRBV23-1 | few | CASCIGAAQGYEQYF | TGCGCCAGCTGTATAGGGGCTGCCCAAGGATACGAGCAGTACTTC
- | TRBJ2-7 | TRBV7-2 | many | CASSSSSYEQYF | TGTGCCAGCAGCTCGAGCTCCTACGAGCAGTACTTC
TRBD2 | TRBJ2-5 | TRBV9 | - | CASSGSGGYQETQYF | TGTGCCAGCAGCGGTAGCGGGGGGTACCAAGAGACCCAGTACTTC
- | TRBJ1-1 | TRBV30 | - | CAWSVVLSGDFTEAFF | TGTGCCTGGAGTGTGGTATTAAGCGGGGATTTCACTGAAGCTTTCTTT
- | TRBJ2-1 | TRBV18 | few | CASSPPGGPRQFF | TGTGCCAGCTCACCACCCGGGGGGCCGAGACAGTTCTTC
- | TRBJ1-1 | TRBV20-1 | many | CSASPENTEAFF | TGCAGTGCTAGTCCCGAGAACACTGAAGCTTTCTTT
TRBD2 | TRBJ2-1 | TRBV11-3 | many | CASSSLKVGGEQFF | TGTGCCAGCAGCTCCCTTAAAGTGGGAGGGGAGCAGTTCTTC
- | TRBJ1-1 | TRBV12-3/TRBV12-4 | many | CASTILRGGTEAFF | TGTGCCAGCACCATCCTGAGGGGCGGCACTGAAGCTTTCTTT
- | TRBJ1-2 | TRBV29-1 | many | CSVPGLLDYGYTF | TGCAGCGTACCGGGACTGCTCGACTATGGCTACACCTTC
TRBD2 | TRBJ2-7 | TRBV6-1 | many | CASSEVSGRALEQYF | TGTGCCAGCAGTGAGGTTAGCGGGAGGGCCCTCGAGCAGTACTTC
- | TRBJ2-1 | TRBV12-3/TRBV12-4 | many | CASINDPSSYNEQFF | TGTGCCAGCATTAACGACCCGAGCTCCTACAATGAGCAGTTCTTC
- | TRBJ2-3 | TRBV7-9 | many | CASSFSRTDTQYF | TGTGCCAGCAGCTTTTCTCGCACAGATACGCAGTATTTT
- | TRBJ2-7 | TRBV24-1 | many | CATSETGLPGEQYF | TGTGCCACCAGTGAAACGGGACTCCCCGGGGAGCAGTACTTC
- | TRBJ1-5 | TRBV20-1 | many | CSATTGSNQPQHF | TGCAGTGCTACCACAGGTAGCAATCAGCCCCAGCATTTT
- | TRBJ2-7 | TRBV6-1 | many | CASSELAYEQYF | TGTGCCAGCAGTGAACTAGCTTACGAGCAGTACTTC
TRBD1 | TRBJ1-4 | TRBV7-9 | - | CASSPTGGGNEKLFF | TGTGCCAGCAGCCCTACAGGGGGCGGAAATGAAAAACTGTTTTTT
- | TRBJ2-2 | TRBV30 | few | CAWSPGVEELFF | TGTGCCTGGAGTCCGGGGGTTGAGGAGCTGTTTTTT
- | TRBJ2-2 | TRBV18 | few | CASSQDRSRPGSCFF | -
- | TRBJ2-6 | TRBV6-2/TRBV6-3 | many | CASRAGGSGANVLTF | TGTGCCAGCAGGGCCGGAGGCTCTGGGGCCAACGTCCTGACTTTC
TRBD2 | TRBJ2-7 | TRBV18 | many | CASQAGRGEQYF | TGTGCCAGCCAAGCGGGAAGGGGCGAGCAGTACTTC
- | TRBJ1-6 | TRBV18 | - | CASSPSVDSPLHF | TGTGCCAGCTCACCTAGCGTGGATTCACCCCTCCACTTT
- | TRBJ2-2 | TRBV4-2 | many | CASSQDFRTGELFF | TGTGCCAGCAGCCAAGATTTCAGGACCGGGGAGCTGTTTTTT
- | TRBJ2-3 | TRBV5-6 | - | CASSPGERFTDTQYF | TGTGCCAGCAGCCCCGGCGAGCGGTTCACAGATACGCAGTATTTT
- | TRBJ2-3 | TRBV24-1 | many | CAKPGRSSDSALTDTQYF | TGTGCCAAACCAGGTCGGTCTTCGGACTCCGCTTTAACAGATACGCAGTATTTT
TRBD1 | TRBJ2-2 | TRBV7-2 | many | CASSPNRGLGELFF | TGTGCCAGCAGCCCTAATAGGGGGCTCGGGGAGCTGTTTTTT
- | TRBJ2-1 | TRBV20-1 | many | CSARDPAGSLNEQFF | TGCAGTGCTAGAGATCCAGCAGGGAGTCTTAATGAGCAGTTCTTC
- | TRBJ1-2 | TRBV5-1 | few | CASSLGGGIIRYTF | TGCGCCAGCAGCTTGGGTGGGGGAATTATCCGCTACACCTTC
TRBD2 | TRBJ2-7 | TRBV19 | - | CASTSDPRGRVDEQYF | TGTGCCAGTACCTCTGATCCCCGGGGGAGGGTAGACGAGCAGTACTTC
- | TRBJ2-2 | TRBV30 | - | CAWGRGRVNTGELFF | TGTGCCTGGGGGCGGGGCAGGGTTAACACCGGGGAGCTGTTTTTT
TRBD1 | TRBJ1-2 | TRBV27 | many | CASSSGTGGRGYTF | TGTGCCAGCAGTTCCGGGACAGGGGGCAGGGGCTACACCTTC
TRBD2 | TRBJ2-7 | TRBV5-4 | few | CASSASSGGPYEQYF | TGTGCCAGCAGCGCCTCATCGGGAGGGCCCTACGAGCAGTACTTC
- | TRBJ1-1 | TRBV6-6 | many | CASTLDFTEAFF | TGTGCCAGCACTTTGGACTTCACTGAAGCTTTCTTT
- | TRBJ2-4 | TRBV27 | few | CASSLRAILESLAKNIQYF | TGTGCCAGCAGTTTGCGGGCAATCTTAGAATCTCTAGCCAAAAACATTCAGTACTTC
- | TRBJ1-2 | TRBV30 | many | CASRGGLIYGYTF | TGTGCCTCCCGTGGGGGGCTCATCTATGGCTACACCTTC
TRBD2 | TRBJ2-7 | TRBV7-8 | few | CASSLASGSGEQYF | TGTGCCAGCAGCTTGGCTAGCGGGAGCGGAGAGCAGTACTTC
TRBD1 | TRBJ2-3 | TRBV7-2 | many | CASRAGQGGGDTQYF | TGTGCCAGCAGGGCGGGACAGGGCGGCGGAGATACGCAGTATTTT